These T cell receptor beta chains were read from a single sample in a study of T cell responses to AZD1222 COVID-19 vaccine. The data were produced by immunoSEQ multiplex PCR, yet TCRdb's version contains in-frame clones alone and is incomplete. The sample yields about 48,000 clones, approximately 89% seen once. This material consisted of peripheral blood, taken 28 days after the second AZD1222 dose. These receptors came from an adult who received the AZD1222 COVID-19 vaccine. The CDR3 runs from the conserved cysteine through the conserved F or W. D genes are given only for firm matches.

TRBJ2-7	TRBV15	TRBD1	TGTGCCACCAGCAGAGGAGGGGGCGCGAGCTCCTACGAGCAGTACTTC	CATSRGGGASSYEQYF
TRBJ1-5	TRBV19	-	TGTGCCAGTAGTATAGGGGGTATTAGCAATCAGCCCCAGCATTTT	CASSIGGISNQPQHF
TRBJ2-3	TRBV4-2	-	TGTGCCAGCAGACCCAATGACTTAAATTTTCAGTATTTT	CASRPNDLNFQYF
TRBJ2-3	TRBV7-8	-	TGTGCCAGCAGCTTACGGTCTGGGGGGGCCACAGATACGCAGTATTTT	CASSLRSGGATDTQYF
TRBJ2-5	TRBV5-1	TRBD1	TGCGCCAGCAGCTTGGGGCCGGGACAGGGGCGGACCGCCCAAGAGACCCAGTACTTC	CASSLGPGQGRTAQETQYF
TRBJ2-3	TRBV7-9	TRBD2	TGTGCCAGCAGCTTATTACCGTCGGGGCGGGGGAGCACAGATACGCAGTATTTT	CASSLLPSGRGSTDTQYF
TRBJ2-2	TRBV18	-	TGTGCCAGCTCACATCGGGAGCGCACCGGGGAGCTGTTTTTT	CASSHRERTGELFF
TRBJ1-2	TRBV5-8	-	TGTGCCAGCAGCTTGGTTTCCCGTAACTATGGCTACACCTTC	CASSLVSRNYGYTF
TRBJ1-1	TRBV24-1	-	TGTGCCACCAGTGACTCAATCAGTGGCACTGAAGCTTTCTTT	CATSDSISGTEAFF
TRBJ1-1	TRBV5-4	TRBD1	TGTGCCAGCAGCCCCGGACAGGGTGGTGACACTGAAGCTTTCTTT	CASSPGQGGDTEAFF